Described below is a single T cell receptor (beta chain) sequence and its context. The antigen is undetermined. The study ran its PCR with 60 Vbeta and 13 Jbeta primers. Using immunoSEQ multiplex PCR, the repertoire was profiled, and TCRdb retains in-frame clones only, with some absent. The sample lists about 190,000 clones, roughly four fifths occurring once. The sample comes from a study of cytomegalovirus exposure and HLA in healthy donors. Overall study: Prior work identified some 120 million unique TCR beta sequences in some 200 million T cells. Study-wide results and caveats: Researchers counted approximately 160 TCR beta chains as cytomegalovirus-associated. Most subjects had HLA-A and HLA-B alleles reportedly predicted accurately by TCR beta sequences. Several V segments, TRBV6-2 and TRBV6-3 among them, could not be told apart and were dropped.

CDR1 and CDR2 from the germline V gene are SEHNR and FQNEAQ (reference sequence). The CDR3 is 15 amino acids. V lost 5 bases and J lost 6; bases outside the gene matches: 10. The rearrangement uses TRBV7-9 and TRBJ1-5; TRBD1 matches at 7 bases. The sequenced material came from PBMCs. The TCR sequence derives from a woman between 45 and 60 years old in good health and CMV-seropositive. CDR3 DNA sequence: TGTGCCAGCAGCCGGTGGGACAGTGATGTTCAGCCCCAGCATTTT. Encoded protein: CASSRWDSDVQPQHF.